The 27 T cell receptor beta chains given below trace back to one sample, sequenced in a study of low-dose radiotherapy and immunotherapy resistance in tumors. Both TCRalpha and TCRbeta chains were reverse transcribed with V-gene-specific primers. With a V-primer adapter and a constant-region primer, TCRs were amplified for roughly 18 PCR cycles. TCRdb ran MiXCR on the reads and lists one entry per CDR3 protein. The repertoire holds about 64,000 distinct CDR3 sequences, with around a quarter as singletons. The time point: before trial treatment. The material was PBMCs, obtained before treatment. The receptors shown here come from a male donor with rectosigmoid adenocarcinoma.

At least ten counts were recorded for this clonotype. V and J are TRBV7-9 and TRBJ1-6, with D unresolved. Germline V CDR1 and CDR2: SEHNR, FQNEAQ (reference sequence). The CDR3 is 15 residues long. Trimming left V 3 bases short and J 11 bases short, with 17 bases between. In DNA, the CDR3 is TGTGCCAGCAGCTTTAGAGCAGGCATGGAGACACCCCTCCACTTT. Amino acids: CASSFRAGMETPLHF.

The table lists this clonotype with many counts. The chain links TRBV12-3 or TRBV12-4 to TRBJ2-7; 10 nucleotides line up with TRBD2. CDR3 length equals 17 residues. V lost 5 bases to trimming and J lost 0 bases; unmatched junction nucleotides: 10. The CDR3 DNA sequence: TGTGCCAGCAGTCCTCGCTTAGCGGGAGGAACCTCCTACGAGCAGTACTTC. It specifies CASSPRLAGGTSYEQYF.

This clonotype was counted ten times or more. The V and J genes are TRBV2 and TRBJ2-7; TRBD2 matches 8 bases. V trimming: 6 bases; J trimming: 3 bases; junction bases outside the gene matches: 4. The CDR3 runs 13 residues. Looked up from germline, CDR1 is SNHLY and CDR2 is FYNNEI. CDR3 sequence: CASRGLAGYEQYF. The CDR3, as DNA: TGTGCCAGCAGAGGTCTAGCGGGCTACGAGCAGTACTTC.

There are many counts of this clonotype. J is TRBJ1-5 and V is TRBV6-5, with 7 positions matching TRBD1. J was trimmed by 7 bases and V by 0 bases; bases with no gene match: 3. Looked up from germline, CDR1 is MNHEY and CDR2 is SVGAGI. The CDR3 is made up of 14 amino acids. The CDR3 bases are TGTGCCAGCAGTTACTCGCAGGGGGGGCAGCCCCAGCATTTT. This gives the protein CASSYSQGGQPQHF.

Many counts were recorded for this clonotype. The CDR3 loop is CASSSTGGAGKTQYF. The DNA for the CDR3 is TGTGCCAGCAGCTCGACAGGGGGCGCGGGGAAGACCCAGTACTTC. The chain has TRBV4-2 and TRBJ2-5; 10 nucleotides line up with TRBD1. The CDR3 is 15 residues long. V dropped 5 bases and J dropped 6; count of bases not matched to a gene: 9. The germline CDR1 and CDR2 sequences are LGHNA and YNFKEQ.

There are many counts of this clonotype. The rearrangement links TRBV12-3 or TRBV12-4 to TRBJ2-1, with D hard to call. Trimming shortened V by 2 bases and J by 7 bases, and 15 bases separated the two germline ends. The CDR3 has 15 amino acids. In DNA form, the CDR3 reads TGTGCCAGCAGTTTATTACAAGGAAATCGGAATGAGCAGTTCTTC. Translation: CASSLLQGNRNEQFF.

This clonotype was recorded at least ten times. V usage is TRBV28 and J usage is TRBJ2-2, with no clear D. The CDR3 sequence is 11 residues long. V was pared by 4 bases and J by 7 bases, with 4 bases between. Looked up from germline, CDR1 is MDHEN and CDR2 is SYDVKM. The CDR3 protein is CASSSIGELFF. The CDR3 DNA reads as TGTGCCAGCAGTTCTATCGGGGAGCTGTTTTTT.

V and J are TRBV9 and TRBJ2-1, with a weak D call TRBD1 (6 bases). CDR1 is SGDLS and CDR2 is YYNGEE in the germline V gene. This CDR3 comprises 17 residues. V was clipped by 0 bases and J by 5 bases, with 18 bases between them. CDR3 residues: CASSVGIQGIGNNEQFF. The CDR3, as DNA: TGTGCCAGCAGCGTAGGGATACAGGGTATTGGGAACAATGAGCAGTTCTTC.

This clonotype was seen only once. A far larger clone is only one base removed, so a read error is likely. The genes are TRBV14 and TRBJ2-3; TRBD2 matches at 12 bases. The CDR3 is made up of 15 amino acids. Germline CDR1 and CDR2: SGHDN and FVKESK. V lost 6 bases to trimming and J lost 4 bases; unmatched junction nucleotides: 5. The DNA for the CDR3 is TGTGCCAGCAGTGAGACTAGCGGGGGAGCAGATACGCAGTATTTT. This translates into CASSETSGGADTQYF.

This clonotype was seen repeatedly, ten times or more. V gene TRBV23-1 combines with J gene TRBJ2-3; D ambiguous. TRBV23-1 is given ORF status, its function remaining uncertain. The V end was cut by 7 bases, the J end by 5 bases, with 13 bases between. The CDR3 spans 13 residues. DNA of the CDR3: TGCGCCAGCACGGTCGAGCATTTAGATACGCAGTATTTT. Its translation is CASTVEHLDTQYF.

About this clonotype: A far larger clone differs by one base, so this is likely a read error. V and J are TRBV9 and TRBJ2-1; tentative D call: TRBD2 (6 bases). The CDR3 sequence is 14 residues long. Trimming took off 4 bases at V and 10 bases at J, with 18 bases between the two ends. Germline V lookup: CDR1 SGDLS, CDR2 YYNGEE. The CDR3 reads CASSSGSSGDEQFF. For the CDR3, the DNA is TGTGCCAGCAGCTCCGGGTCATCGGGGGACGAGCAGTTCTTC.

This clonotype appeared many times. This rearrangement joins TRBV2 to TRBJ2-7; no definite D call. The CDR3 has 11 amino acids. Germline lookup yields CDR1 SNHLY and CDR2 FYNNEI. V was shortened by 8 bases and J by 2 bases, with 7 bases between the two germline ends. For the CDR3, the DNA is TGTGCCAGCGCACAAACCTACGAGCAGTACTTC. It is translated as CASAQTYEQYF.

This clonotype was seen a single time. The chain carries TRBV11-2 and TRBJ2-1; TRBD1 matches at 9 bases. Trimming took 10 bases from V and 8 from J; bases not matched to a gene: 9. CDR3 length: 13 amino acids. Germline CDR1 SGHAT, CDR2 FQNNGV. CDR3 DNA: TGTGCCACCAGACAGGGGGTCTTGGATGAGCAGTTCTTC. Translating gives CATRQGVLDEQFF.

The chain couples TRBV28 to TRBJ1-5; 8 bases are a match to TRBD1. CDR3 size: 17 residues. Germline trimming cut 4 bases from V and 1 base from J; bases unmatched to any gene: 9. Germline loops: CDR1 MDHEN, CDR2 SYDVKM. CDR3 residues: CASSSLGQGPSNQPQHF. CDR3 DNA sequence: TGTGCCAGCAGTTCATTAGGACAGGGTCCGAGCAATCAGCCCCAGCATTTT. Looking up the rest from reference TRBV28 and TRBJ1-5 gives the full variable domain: DVKVTQSSRYLVKRTGEKVFLECVQDMDHENMFWYRQDPGLGLRLIYFSYDVKMKEKGDIPEGYSVSREKKERFSLILESASTNQTSMYLCASSSLGQGPSNQPQHFGDGTRLSIL.

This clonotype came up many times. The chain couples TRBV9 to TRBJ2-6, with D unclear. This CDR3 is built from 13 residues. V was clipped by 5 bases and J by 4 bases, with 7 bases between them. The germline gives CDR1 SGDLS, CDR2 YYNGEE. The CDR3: CASRDDGANVLTF. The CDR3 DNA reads TGTGCCAGCAGGGACGACGGGGCCAACGTCCTGACTTTC. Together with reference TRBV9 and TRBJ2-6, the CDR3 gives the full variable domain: DSGVTQTPKHLITATGQRVTLRCSPRSGDLSVYWYQQSLDQGLQFLIQYYNGEERAKGNILERFSAQQFPDLHSELNLSSLELGDSALYFCASRDDGANVLTFGAGSRLTVL.

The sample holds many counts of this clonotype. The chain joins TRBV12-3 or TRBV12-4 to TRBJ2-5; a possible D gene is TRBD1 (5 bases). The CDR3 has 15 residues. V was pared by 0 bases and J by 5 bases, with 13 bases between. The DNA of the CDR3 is TGTGCCAGCAGTTTAGCGCCGGTGAAGGGGGAGACCCAGTACTTC. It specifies CASSLAPVKGETQYF.

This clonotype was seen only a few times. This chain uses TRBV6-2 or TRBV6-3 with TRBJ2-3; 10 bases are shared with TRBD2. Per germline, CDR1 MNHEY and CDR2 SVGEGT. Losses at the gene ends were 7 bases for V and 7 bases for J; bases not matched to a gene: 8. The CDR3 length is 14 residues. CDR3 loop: CASNASGSKHTQYF. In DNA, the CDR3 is TGTGCCAGCAATGCTAGCGGGAGTAAACATACGCAGTATTTT.

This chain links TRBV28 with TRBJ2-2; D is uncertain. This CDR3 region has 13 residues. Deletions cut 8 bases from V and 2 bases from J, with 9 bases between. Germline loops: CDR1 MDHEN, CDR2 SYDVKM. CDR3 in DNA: TGTGCCAGCGTAGGCGGAAACACCGGGGAGCTGTTTTTT. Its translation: CASVGGNTGELFF. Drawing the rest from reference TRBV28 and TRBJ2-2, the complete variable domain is DVKVTQSSRYLVKRTGEKVFLECVQDMDHENMFWYRQDPGLGLRLIYFSYDVKMKEKGDIPEGYSVSREKKERFSLILESASTNQTSMYLCASVGGNTGELFFGEGSRLTVL.

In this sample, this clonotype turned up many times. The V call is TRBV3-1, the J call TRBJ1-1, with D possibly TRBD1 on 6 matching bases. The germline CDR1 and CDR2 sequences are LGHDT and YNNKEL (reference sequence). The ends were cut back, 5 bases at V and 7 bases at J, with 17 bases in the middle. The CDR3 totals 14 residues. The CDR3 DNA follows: TGTGCCAGCAGCTCCCAGGGGTCTGGAGGTGAAGCTTTCTTT. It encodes CASSSQGSGGEAFF.

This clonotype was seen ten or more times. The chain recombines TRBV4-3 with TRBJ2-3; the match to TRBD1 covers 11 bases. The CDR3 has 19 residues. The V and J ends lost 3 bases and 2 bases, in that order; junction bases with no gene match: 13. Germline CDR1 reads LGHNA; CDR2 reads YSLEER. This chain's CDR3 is CASSHFPGTGGGTTDTQYF. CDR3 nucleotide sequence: TGCGCCAGCAGCCACTTTCCCGGGACAGGGGGGGGGACCACAGATACGCAGTATTTT.

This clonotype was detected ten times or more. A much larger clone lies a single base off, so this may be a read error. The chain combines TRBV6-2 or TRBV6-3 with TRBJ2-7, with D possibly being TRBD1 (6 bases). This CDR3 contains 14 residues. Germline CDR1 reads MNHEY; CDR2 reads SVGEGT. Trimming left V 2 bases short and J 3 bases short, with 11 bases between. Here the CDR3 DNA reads TGTGCCAGCAGTTACGCCGGGACAAACTACGAGCAGTACTTC. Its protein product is CASSYAGTNYEQYF.

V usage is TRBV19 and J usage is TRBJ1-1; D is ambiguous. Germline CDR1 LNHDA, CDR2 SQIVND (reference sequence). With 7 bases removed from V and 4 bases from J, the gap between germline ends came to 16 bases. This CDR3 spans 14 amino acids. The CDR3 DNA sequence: TGTGCCAGTACTCCCCTCGGGGTGGGCACTGAAGCTTTCTTT. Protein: CASTPLGVGTEAFF. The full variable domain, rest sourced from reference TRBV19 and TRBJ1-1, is DGGITQSPKYLFRKEGQNVTLSCEQNLNHDAMYWYRQDPGQGLRLIYYSQIVNDFQKGDIAEGYSVSREKKESFPLTVTSAQKNPTAFYLCASTPLGVGTEAFFGQGTRLTVV.

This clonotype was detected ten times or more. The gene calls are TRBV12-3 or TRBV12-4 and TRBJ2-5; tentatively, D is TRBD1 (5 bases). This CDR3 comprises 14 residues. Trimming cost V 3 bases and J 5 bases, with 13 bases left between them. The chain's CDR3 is CASSFGQGKETQYF. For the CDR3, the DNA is TGTGCCAGCAGTTTTGGGCAGGGCAAGGAGACCCAGTACTTC.

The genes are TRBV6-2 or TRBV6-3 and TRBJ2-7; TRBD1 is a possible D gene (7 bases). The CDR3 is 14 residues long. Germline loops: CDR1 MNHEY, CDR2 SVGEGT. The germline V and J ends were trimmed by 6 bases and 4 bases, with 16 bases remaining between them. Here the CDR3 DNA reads TGTGCCAGCAGGGCCCTACAGGGGACTTACGAGCAGTACTTC. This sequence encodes CASRALQGTYEQYF.

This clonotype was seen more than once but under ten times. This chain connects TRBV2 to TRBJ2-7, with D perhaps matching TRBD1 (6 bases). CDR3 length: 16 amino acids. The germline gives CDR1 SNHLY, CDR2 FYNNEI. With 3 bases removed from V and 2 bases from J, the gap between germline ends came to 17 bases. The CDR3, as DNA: TGTGCCAGCAGTGACCCCCGGACAGAAACCCCCTACGAGCAGTACTTC. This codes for CASSDPRTETPYEQYF. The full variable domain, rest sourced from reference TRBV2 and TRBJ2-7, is EPEVTQTPSHQVTQMGQEVILRCVPISNHLYFYWYRQILGQKVEFLVSFYNNEISEKSEIFDDQFSVERPDGSNFTLKIRSTKLEDSAMYFCASSDPRTETPYEQYFGPGTRLTVT.

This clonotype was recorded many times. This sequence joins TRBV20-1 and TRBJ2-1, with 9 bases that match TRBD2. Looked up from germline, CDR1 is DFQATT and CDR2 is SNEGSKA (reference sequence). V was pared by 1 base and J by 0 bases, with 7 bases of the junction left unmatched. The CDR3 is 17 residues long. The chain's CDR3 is CSARGGASGTSYNEQFF. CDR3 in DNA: TGCAGTGCTAGAGGGGGGGCTAGCGGGACCTCCTACAATGAGCAGTTCTTC.

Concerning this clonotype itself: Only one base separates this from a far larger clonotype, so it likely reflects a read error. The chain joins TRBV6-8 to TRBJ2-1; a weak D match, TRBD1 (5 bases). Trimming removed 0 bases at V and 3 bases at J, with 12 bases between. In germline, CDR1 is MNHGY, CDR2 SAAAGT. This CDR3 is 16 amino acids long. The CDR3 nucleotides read TGTGCCAGCAGTTACTCGGCAGGGTGGATCTACAATGAGCAGTTCTTC. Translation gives CASSYSAGWIYNEQFF.